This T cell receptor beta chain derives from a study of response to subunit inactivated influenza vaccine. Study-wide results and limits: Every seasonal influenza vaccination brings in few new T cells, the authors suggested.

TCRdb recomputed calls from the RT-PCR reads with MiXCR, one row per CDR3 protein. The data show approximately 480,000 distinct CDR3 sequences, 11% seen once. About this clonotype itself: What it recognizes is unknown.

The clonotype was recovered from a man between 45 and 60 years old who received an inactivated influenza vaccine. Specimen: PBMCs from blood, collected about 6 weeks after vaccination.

This CDR3 is CASTPPEGTGSLNTEAFF. The CDR3 region has the DNA TGTGCCAGCACCCCCCCTGAGGGGACAGGGAGCCTGAACACTGAAGCTTTCTTT. This sequence joins TRBV11-1 and TRBJ1-1, with 9 bases matching TRBD1. There are 18 residues in the CDR3. The junction had 15 bases not matched to a gene; V was cut back by 7 bases and J by 0 bases. Germline CDR1 SGHAT, CDR2 FQDESV (reference sequence).